These 21 T cell receptor beta chains were sequenced from one sample in a study of response to subunit inactivated influenza vaccine. TCRdb fed the RT-PCR reads into MiXCR, producing one record per CDR3 protein. The table has around 790,000 distinct CDR3 sequences, around 20% seen once; the top ten hold more than 8.5%. Sequences were derived from PBMCs from blood, sampled less than 6 days after vaccination. The receptors stem from a man in his fifties or sixties who received an inactivated influenza vaccine.

This clonotype came up a few times. The rearrangement uses TRBV4-3 and TRBJ2-3; no definite D call. This CDR3 has 13 amino acids. Germline lookup yields CDR1 LGHNA and CDR2 YSLEER. The germline V and J ends were trimmed by 4 bases and 3 bases, with 8 bases remaining between them. CDR3: CASSPTLTDTQYF. The CDR3 bases are TGCGCCAGCAGCCCTACGTTAACAGATACGCAGTATTTT.

The chain employs TRBV20-1 and TRBJ2-7; perhaps D is TRBD1 or TRBD2 (5 bases each). Trimming shortened V by 5 bases and J by 6 bases, and 17 bases separated the two germline ends. Germline V lookup: CDR1 DFQATT, CDR2 SNEGSKA (reference sequence). The CDR3 is 13 residues long. CDR3 sequence (DNA): TGCAGTGCTGGCCGGGGCCTGCTGCGCGAGCAGTACTTC. It translates to CSAGRGLLREQYF.

A few counts support this clonotype. The V call is TRBV20-1, the J call TRBJ2-2, with 9 bases matching TRBD1. The germline V gene encodes CDR1 DFQATT and CDR2 SNEGSKA (reference sequence). CDR3 length equals 14 residues. The ends lost 5 bases at V and 7 bases at J; junction bases unmatched: 8. The CDR3 sequence is CSAWPGQGIGELFF. The CDR3 DNA is TGCAGTGCTTGGCCGGGACAGGGCATCGGGGAGCTGTTTTTT.

J is TRBJ1-1 and V is TRBV3-1; D is undetermined. The CDR3 length is 14 residues. Per germline, CDR1 LGHDT and CDR2 YNNKEL (reference sequence). V lost 4 bases and J 1 base, leaving 10 bases between the germline ends. The CDR3 DNA is TGTGCCAGCAGCCGTTCGGAGGCGAACACTGAAGCTTTCTTT. Translating gives CASSRSEANTEAFF. The full variable domain, completed using reference TRBV3-1 and TRBJ1-1, is DTAVSQTPKYLVTQMGNDKSIKCEQNLGHDTMYWYKQDSKKFLKIMFSYNNKELIINETVPNRFSPKSPDKAHLNLHINSLELGDSAVYFCASSRSEANTEAFFGQGTRLTVV.

V gene TRBV28 combines with J gene TRBJ2-1, with 10 bases lining up with TRBD2. The V gene's germline CDR1 is MDHEN and CDR2 SYDVKM. The CDR3 runs to 15 residues. V lost 3 bases to trimming and J lost 5 bases; unmatched junction nucleotides: 4. The chain's CDR3 is CASSFGTSEDNEQFF. The DNA of the CDR3 is TGTGCCAGCAGTTTCGGGACTAGCGAAGACAATGAGCAGTTCTTC.

This chain links TRBV27 with TRBJ1-4, with unresolved D. Deletions cut 5 bases from V and 5 bases from J, with 15 bases between. The CDR3 loop spans 15 amino acids. CDR1 is MNHEY, CDR2 SMNVEV, per germline (reference sequence). Here the CDR3 DNA reads TGTGCCAGCAGTCCTACTCGGGGTTGGAATGAAAAACTGTTTTTT. It is translated as CASSPTRGWNEKLFF.

The rearrangement joins TRBV7-9 to TRBJ2-5; D possibly corresponds to TRBD1 (6 bases). The CDR3 totals 13 residues. The germline V gene encodes CDR1 SEHNR and CDR2 FQNEAQ (reference sequence). V lost 5 bases to trimming and J lost 5 bases, with 12 bases between them. Here the CDR3 reads CASSRTGWETQYF. CDR3 bases: TGTGCCAGCAGCCGTACAGGGTGGGAGACCCAGTACTTC.

The V gene is TRBV24-1, the J gene TRBJ1-1; D not certain. The germline gives CDR1 KGHDR, CDR2 SFDVKD. With 8 bases removed from V and 1 base from J, the gap between germline ends came to 10 bases. CDR3 length: 13 amino acids. CDR3 in DNA: TGTGCCACCACCATTGACGGGAACACTGAAGCTTTCTTT. It is translated as CATTIDGNTEAFF.

Only a few counts were recorded for this clonotype. This rearrangement joins TRBV5-1 to TRBJ2-7; the D call may be TRBD1 or TRBD2 (6 bases each). V was cut by 2 bases and J by 1 base, with 13 bases left in between. This CDR3 contains 15 residues. CDR1 SGHRS and CDR2 YFSETQ come from the germline V gene. CDR3 DNA sequence: TGCGCCAGCAGCTTCGCCCAGGGGACTTCCTACGAGCAGTACTTC. It specifies CASSFAQGTSYEQYF.

This clonotype has just a few counts. The chain recombines TRBV12-3 or TRBV12-4 with TRBJ2-3; 8 nucleotides line up with TRBD2. CDR3 length equals 14 residues. The ends lost 3 bases at V and 3 bases at J; junction bases unmatched: 2. The CDR3 DNA reads TGTGCCAGCAGTTTCGCGGGGGGTACAGATACGCAGTATTTT. Protein sequence: CASSFAGGTDTQYF.

In its sample, this clonotype was seen a few times. Here the CDR3 reads CASSPDRQGMGYTF. CDR3 in DNA: TGTGCCAGCAGCCCCGACCGACAGGGTATGGGCTACACCTTC. V and J are TRBV9 and TRBJ1-2; 7 bases line up with TRBD1. This CDR3 is 14 amino acids long. Germline V gene data show CDR1 as SGDLS and CDR2 as YYNGEE. The ends lost 4 bases at V and 8 bases at J; junction bases unmatched: 11. Complete variable domain (other parts from reference TRBV9 and TRBJ1-2): DSGVTQTPKHLITATGQRVTLRCSPRSGDLSVYWYQQSLDQGLQFLIQYYNGEERAKGNILERFSAQQFPDLHSELNLSSLELGDSALYFCASSPDRQGMGYTFGSGTRLTVV.

This clonotype was counted a few times. This chain uses TRBV11-2 with TRBJ2-4, with a possible D match to TRBD1 (6 bases). The CDR3 totals 13 residues. The V end was cut by 3 bases, the J end by 5 bases, with 8 bases between. CDR1 is SGHAT and CDR2 is FQNNGV in the germline V gene. The CDR3 coding sequence is TGTGCCAGCAGCTTTAGGACAGAAAACATTCAGTACTTC. Translated, it gives CASSFRTENIQYF.

This clonotype has more than one count but fewer than ten. This sequence joins TRBV6-5 and TRBJ2-7; 7 bases are shared with TRBD1. The CDR3 runs 15 residues. Germline V gene sequence: CDR1 MNHEY, CDR2 SVGAGI. V lost 0 bases to trimming and J lost 4 bases; unmatched junction nucleotides: 6. Written as DNA, the CDR3 is TGTGCCAGCAGTTACTCGCTACAGGGGCTGTACGAGCAGTACTTC. Its translation is CASSYSLQGLYEQYF.

This clonotype was seen a few times. This chain joins TRBV24-1 and TRBJ2-1, with 10 bases that match TRBD2. This CDR3 is 19 amino acids long. The trim removed 3 bases at V and 0 bases at J, leaving 10 bases unmatched. Germline loops: CDR1 KGHDR, CDR2 SFDVKD. CDR3 sequence: CATSDRASGRGSSYNEQFF. The DNA for the CDR3 is TGTGCCACCAGTGATCGGGCTAGCGGGAGAGGGAGCTCCTACAATGAGCAGTTCTTC.

This clonotype came up a few times. This chain uses TRBV6-1 with TRBJ2-7; D is possibly TRBD2 (6 bases). V was trimmed by 6 bases and J by 0 bases, leaving 15 bases between them. The CDR3 is 15 amino acids. Germline V lookup: CDR1 MNHNS, CDR2 SASEGT. The CDR3 DNA reads as TGTGCCAGCAGCTTCGGACTATCGAGCTCCTACGAGCAGTACTTC. This translates into CASSFGLSSSYEQYF.

In its sample, this clonotype was seen many times. The chain joins TRBV7-2 to TRBJ2-1; 14 bases fit TRBD2. Germline V gives CDR1 SGHTA, CDR2 FQGNSA. The CDR3 runs 16 residues. J was trimmed by 6 bases and V by 5 bases; bases with no gene match: 6. The DNA of the CDR3 is TGTGCCAGCAGCCTACAGGGACTAGCGGGAGTCAATGAGCAGTTCTTC. Translation: CASSLQGLAGVNEQFF. The variable domain in full, completed from reference TRBV7-2 and TRBJ2-1, reads GAGVSQSPSNKVTEKGKDVELRCDPISGHTALYWYRQSLGQGLEFLIYFQGNSAPDKSGLPSDRFSAERTGGSVSTLTIQRTQQEDSAVYLCASSLQGLAGVNEQFFGPGTRLTVL.

The J gene is TRBJ2-7, the V gene TRBV4-3; D remains ambiguous. Germline values: CDR1 LGHNA, CDR2 YSLEER. V shed 0 bases and J shed 6 bases, with 12 bases lying between them. The length of the CDR3 is 14 residues. In nucleotides, the CDR3 is TGCGCCAGCAGCCAAGATCGGGCCCCGGGCGAGCAGTACTTC. Amino acids: CASSQDRAPGEQYF.

The sample holds a few counts of this clonotype. The chain employs TRBV5-1 and TRBJ2-7, with D possibly matching TRBD1 (8 bases). V was clipped by 6 bases and J by 1 base, with 14 bases between them. CDR3 length equals 14 residues. Germline V CDR1 and CDR2: SGHRS, YFSETQ. The DNA for the CDR3 is TGCGCCAGCAACACAGGGGGAGGGTCCTACGAGCAGTACTTC. Its protein product is CASNTGGGSYEQYF.

This clonotype was seen only a few times. Written as DNA, the CDR3 is TGCAGTTTGATAACAAACAGGGGTAACGAGCAGTACTTC. Translated: CSLITNRGNEQYF. The chain joins TRBV20-1 to TRBJ2-7, with TRBD1 matching 7 bases. Germline CDR1 DFQATT, CDR2 SNEGSKA (reference sequence). This CDR3 comprises 13 residues. With 8 bases clipped from V and 5 bases from J, the junction kept 12 bases outside the gene matches.

V and J are TRBV5-1 and TRBJ2-1; D unresolved. CDR1 is SGHRS, CDR2 YFSETQ, per germline. V was pared by 2 bases and J by 7 bases, with 13 bases between. The CDR3 is made up of 14 amino acids. For the CDR3, the DNA is TGCGCCAGCAGCTTTCTGGGCCTCCCTAATGAGCAGTTCTTC. Translation: CASSFLGLPNEQFF.

This clonotype was counted a few times. DNA of the CDR3: TGTGCCAGCACCTCCCTTGACAGCAGTATTGCAACTAATGAAAAACTGTTTTTT. Protein product: CASTSLDSSIATNEKLFF. The chain joins TRBV6-1 to TRBJ1-4; TRBD1 is a possible D gene (5 bases). CDR3 length: 18 amino acids. The V gene's germline CDR1 is MNHNS and CDR2 SASEGT. Trimming shortened V by 7 bases and J by 0 bases, and 21 bases separated the two germline ends.